A single sample gave rise to the 17 T cell receptor beta chains below, sequenced in a study of OX40 agonist ivuxolimab in advanced cancers. Sequencing was performed with immunoSEQ multiplex PCR; in TCRdb, only in-frame clones are kept and a portion is missing. The sample comprises about 67,000 clones, about 89% of which are singletons, and approximately 2.2% rests with the top ten. Sample: CD4+ or CD8+ T cells sorted from blood, taken in a trial of the OX40 agonist ivuxolimab. These receptors were collected from an adult with an advanced solid tumor such as melanoma, head and neck, liver or kidney cancer.

This chain links TRBV5-5 with TRBJ2-7; maybe TRBD1 (6 bases). The length of the CDR3 is 16 residues. V was pared by 4 bases and J by 0 bases, with 17 bases between. Germline CDR1 SGHKS, CDR2 YYEKEE (reference sequence). CDR3 region: CASSPDQGSLSYEQYF. Written as DNA, the CDR3 is TGTGCCAGCAGCCCGGACCAGGGGTCCCTCTCCTACGAGCAGTACTTC.

The CDR3 DNA sequence: TGTGCCAGCTCTGGGGCCAACGTCCTGACTTTC. Translating gives CASSGANVLTF. This chain links TRBV10-3 with TRBJ2-6; D not certain. CDR3 length: 11 amino acids. V was pared by 10 bases and J by 0 bases, with 1 base between. The germline gives CDR1 ENHRY, CDR2 SYGVKD.

The chain uses TRBV28 and TRBJ1-1, with TRBD1 matching over 12 bases. Trimming took 3 bases from V and 3 from J; bases not matched to a gene: 5. Germline values: CDR1 MDHEN, CDR2 SYDVKM. This CDR3 comprises 16 residues. The CDR3, as DNA: TGTGCCAGCAGTTTGGGACAGGGGGCGCGGTACACTGAAGCTTTCTTT. Translating it yields CASSLGQGARYTEAFF.

The chain links TRBV9 to TRBJ2-2, with D possibly being TRBD2 (6 bases). Germline V gene data show CDR1 as SGDLS and CDR2 as YYNGEE. Trimming shortened V by 3 bases and J by 5 bases, and 17 bases separated the two germline ends. The CDR3 loop spans 16 amino acids. Written as DNA, the CDR3 is TGTGCCAGCAGCGACCAACCAGGGACTGGGACCGGGGAGCTGTTTTTT. This encodes CASSDQPGTGTGELFF.

This sequence joins TRBV4-2 and TRBJ2-1; maybe TRBD2 (6 bases). The CDR3 is 14 residues long. V was pared by 3 bases and J by 7 bases, with 13 bases between. Germline loops: CDR1 LGHNA, CDR2 YNFKEQ. CDR3 bases: TGTGCCAGCAGCCAGTTTCGGGGGTTGAATGAGCAGTTCTTC. The encoded protein is CASSQFRGLNEQFF.

This clone was seen only a few times. The rearrangement uses TRBV5-4 and TRBJ2-7; D is perhaps TRBD2 (6 bases). V dropped 4 bases and J dropped 2 bases, with 19 bases sitting between them. Germline V lookup: CDR1 SGHNT, CDR2 YYREEE (reference sequence). This CDR3 region has 16 residues. CDR3 amino acids: CASSPNIGRGAYEQYF. Here the CDR3 DNA reads TGTGCCAGCAGCCCGAACATAGGGCGGGGCGCCTACGAGCAGTACTTC. The whole variable domain, filled in from reference TRBV5-4 and TRBJ2-7, reads ETGVTQSPTHLIKTRGQQVTLRCSSQSGHNTVSWYQQALGQGPQFIFQYYREEENGRGNFPPRFSGLQFPNYSSELNVNALELDDSALYLCASSPNIGRGAYEQYFGPGTRLTVT.

The V and J genes are TRBV11-3 and TRBJ2-2; D remains ambiguous. Looked up from germline, CDR1 is SGHNT and CDR2 is YENEEA. The CDR3 is made up of 16 amino acids. Between the trimmed V and J ends, which lost 1 base and 3 bases, there was a span of 12 bases. CDR3: CASSLVSLLDTGELFF. In DNA form, the CDR3 reads TGTGCCAGCAGCTTAGTGTCCCTTCTAGACACCGGGGAGCTGTTTTTT. Using reference TRBV11-3 and TRBJ2-2 for the parts outside the CDR3, the full variable domain is EAGVVQSPRYKIIEKKQPVAFWCNPISGHNTLYWYLQNLGQGPELLIRYENEEAVDDSQLPKDRFSAERLKGVDSTLKIQPAELGDSAVYLCASSLVSLLDTGELFFGEGSRLTVL.

The CDR3 sequence: CASSIRASGTSSYEQYF. The CDR3 region has the DNA TGTGCCAGTAGTATAAGAGCTAGCGGGACTTCCTCCTACGAGCAGTACTTC. This sequence joins TRBV19 and TRBJ2-7; 9 positions match TRBD2. V was clipped by 2 bases and J by 0 bases; unmatched bases: 8. CDR1 LNHDA and CDR2 SQIVND come from the germline V gene (reference sequence). CDR3 length: 17 residues.

Note on this clone: A junction end diverges from the germline sequence, so it may reflect a read error. This sequence joins TRBV7-2 and TRBJ2-1; the D is unclear. The CDR3 is made up of 11 amino acids. Germline lookup yields CDR1 SGHTA and CDR2 FQGNSA. The CDR3 region has the DNA TGTGCCAGCAGCTCCTCCAATGAGCAGTTCTTC. This translates into CASSSSNEQFF. Using reference TRBV7-2 and TRBJ2-1 for the parts outside the CDR3, the full variable domain is GAGVSQSPSNKVTEKGKDVELRCDPISGHTALYWYRQSLGQGLEFLIYFQGNSAPDKSGLPSDRFSAERTGGSVSTLTIQRTQQEDSAVYLCASSSSNEQFFGPGTRLTVL.

This chain joins TRBV6-5 and TRBJ1-2; D is perhaps TRBD1 (6 bases). Germline CDR1 MNHEY, CDR2 SVGAGI. Trimming left V 5 bases short and J 7 bases short, with 17 bases between. The CDR3 runs 14 residues. CDR3 bases: TGTGCCAGCAGTCGCCCAGGGGCTTCGGGTGGCTACACCTTC. This translates into CASSRPGASGGYTF.

CDR3 in DNA: TGTGCCTGGAGTGTTGGACAGGGAGGGAACACCATATATTTT. Translated: CAWSVGQGGNTIYF. J is TRBJ1-3 and V is TRBV30; 8 bases map to TRBD1. This CDR3 comprises 14 residues. V trimming: 0 bases; J trimming: 7 bases; junction bases outside the gene matches: 5. Germline V gives CDR1 GTSNPN, CDR2 SVGIG (reference sequence).

This rearrangement joins TRBV5-1 to TRBJ2-1, with D possibly matching TRBD2 (5 bases). The V gene lost 0 bases and the J gene lost 4 bases, with 20 bases spanning the gap. CDR3 length: 18 residues. Germline values: CDR1 SGHRS, CDR2 YFSETQ. This CDR3 is CASSLAGKVTVPYNEQFF. The CDR3 DNA follows: TGCGCCAGCAGCTTGGCGGGAAAGGTGACGGTTCCGTACAATGAGCAGTTCTTC.

This chain connects TRBV7-9 to TRBJ2-2; 10 positions agree with TRBD2. The CDR3 is 15 residues long. V dropped 6 bases and J dropped 7; count of bases not matched to a gene: 8. In germline, CDR1 is SEHNR, CDR2 FQNEAQ (reference sequence). The CDR3 here is CASSWASGSHGELFF. The CDR3 nucleotides read TGTGCCAGCAGTTGGGCTAGCGGGAGTCACGGGGAGCTGTTTTTT.

This clone was observed once. The gene calls are TRBV5-1 and TRBJ1-4, with a possible D match to TRBD1 (6 bases). The CDR3 is 15 residues long. Trimming cost V 0 bases and J 5 bases, with 11 bases left between them. Germline lookup yields CDR1 SGHRS and CDR2 YFSETQ. CDR3 in amino acids: CASSLAIGGNEKLFF. CDR3 bases: TGCGCCAGCAGCTTGGCCATAGGGGGGAATGAAAAACTGTTTTTT.

The rearrangement uses TRBV18 and TRBJ1-4; D is perhaps TRBD1 (5 bases). Trimming took 0 bases from V and 5 from J, leaving 10 bases between them. Germline CDR1 and CDR2: KGHSH and LQKENI. The length of the CDR3 is 15 residues. The chain's CDR3 is CASSPPGAQNEKLFF. In DNA form, the CDR3 reads TGTGCCAGCTCACCACCTGGGGCGCAGAATGAAAAACTGTTTTTT.

V usage is TRBV28 and J usage is TRBJ1-3; D unresolved. CDR3 size: 14 residues. Trimming removed 3 bases at V and 2 bases at J, with 8 bases between. Germline lookup yields CDR1 MDHEN and CDR2 SYDVKM. The CDR3 protein is CASSFPRAGNTIYF. Here the CDR3 DNA reads TGTGCCAGCAGTTTCCCCCGGGCTGGAAACACCATATATTTT.

V usage is TRBV4-1 and J usage is TRBJ2-7; 8 nucleotides match TRBD2. Germline trimming cut 5 bases from V and 2 bases from J; bases unmatched to any gene: 17. Germline V lookup: CDR1 MGHRA, CDR2 YSYEKL. There are 18 residues in the CDR3. For the CDR3, the DNA is TGCGCCAGCAGCATCCTTCTCCCCGGGACTAGTGAGGCCTACGAGCAGTACTTC. As protein: CASSILLPGTSEAYEQYF.